Below, 5 T cell receptor beta chains from the same sample are listed, as sequenced in a study of blood T cell repertoires in COVID-19. Using immunoSEQ multiplex PCR, the repertoire was profiled, and TCRdb retains in-frame clones only, with some absent. The data contain about 250,000 clones, nearly 90% of them seen just once; the ten biggest clones take up roughly 2%. Sequenced sample: peripheral blood. Receptors originate from a woman aged 55-70 years with COVID-19, enrolled during active disease.

This clone has only one observation. The V call is TRBV6-6, the J call TRBJ2-1; 9 bases map to TRBD1. Germline lookup yields CDR1 MNHNY and CDR2 SVGAGI (reference sequence). CDR3 length: 16 amino acids. Losses at the gene ends were 8 bases for V and 0 bases for J; bases not matched to a gene: 8. The CDR3 protein is CASSGGQGSSYNEQFF. CDR3 sequence (DNA): TGTGCCAGCTCCGGAGGACAGGGGTCCTCCTACAATGAGCAGTTCTTC.

Concerning this clone itself: The identical CDR3 is also encoded by other nucleotide sequences in the sample. The chain joins TRBV7-2 to TRBJ1-3; TRBD1 agrees at 7 bases. The CDR3 contains 16 residues. J lost 0 bases, V lost 3 bases, and 5 bases had no gene match. From germline, CDR1 is SGHTA and CDR2 FQGNSA. The CDR3 coding sequence is TGTGCCAGCAGCTTCTACAGGGGCAGCTCTGGAAACACCATATATTTT. Translation gives CASSFYRGSSGNTIYF.

The V call is TRBV7-2, the J call TRBJ1-1; 8 bases map to TRBD1. J gave up 3 bases and V 1 base, and 1 base lay outside the gene matches. CDR3 length: 14 amino acids. Germline CDR1 SGHTA, CDR2 FQGNSA. CDR3 sequence (DNA): TGTGCCAGCAGCTTAGGGACAGGGTACACTGAAGCTTTCTTT. Translation gives CASSLGTGYTEAFF. Full variable domain (outside the CDR3, taken from reference TRBV7-2 and TRBJ1-1): GAGVSQSPSNKVTEKGKDVELRCDPISGHTALYWYRQSLGQGLEFLIYFQGNSAPDKSGLPSDRFSAERTGGSVSTLTIQRTQQEDSAVYLCASSLGTGYTEAFFGQGTRLTVV.

This clone was counted once. The CDR3 DNA follows: TGTGCCAGCAGCTCTTCGACAGGGCCAAGAGAAAAACTGTTTTTT. Translated: CASSSSTGPREKLFF. The chain couples TRBV9 to TRBJ1-4; 7 nucleotides line up with TRBD1. Trimming removed 4 bases from V and 8 bases from J; junction bases left unmatched: 11. Germline loops: CDR1 SGDLS, CDR2 YYNGEE. CDR3 length equals 15 residues.

The V gene is TRBV5-4, the J gene TRBJ1-3, with 7 bases identical to TRBD1. V lost 4 bases and J lost 5; bases outside the gene matches: 9. Germline V lookup: CDR1 SGHNT, CDR2 YYREEE (reference sequence). The CDR3 sequence is 15 residues long. The CDR3 coding sequence is TGTGCCAGCAGCCATGGGACAGCCAGAAGAAACACCATATATTTT. This encodes CASSHGTARRNTIYF.